Described below is a single T cell receptor beta chain sequence and its context. The sample comes from a study of T cell changes during pregnancy in multiple sclerosis. The CDR3 contains 15 residues. In germline, CDR1 is MNHEY, CDR2 SMNVEV (reference sequence). Trimming stripped 5 bases from V and 3 bases from J, with 14 bases between. Here immunoSEQ multiplex PCR was the method, and the copy in TCRdb shows in-frame clones only, minus some. The sample lists 95,000 to 150,000 clones; approximately 94% were seen once. The starting material was peripheral blood, obtained before pregnancy. This sequence originates from a female donor with multiple sclerosis, enrolled in a pregnancy study. This rearrangement joins TRBV27 to TRBJ1-5; maybe TRBD1 (6 bases). The CDR3 DNA reads TGTGCCAGCAGTCCCCTCGACAGGCCCAATCAGCCCCAGCATTTT. This encodes CASSPLDRPNQPQHF.